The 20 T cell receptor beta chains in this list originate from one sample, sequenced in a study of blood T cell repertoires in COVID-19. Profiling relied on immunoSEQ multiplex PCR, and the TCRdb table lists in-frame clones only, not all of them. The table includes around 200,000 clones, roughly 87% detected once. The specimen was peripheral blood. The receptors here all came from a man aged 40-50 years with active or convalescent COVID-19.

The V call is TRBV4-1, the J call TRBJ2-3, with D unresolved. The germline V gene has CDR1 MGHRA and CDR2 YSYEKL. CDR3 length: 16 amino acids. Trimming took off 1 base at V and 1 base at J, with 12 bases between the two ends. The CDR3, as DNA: TGCGCCAGCAGCCAAGGGAGCGCGTGGGGCACAGATACGCAGTATTTT. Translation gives CASSQGSAWGTDTQYF.

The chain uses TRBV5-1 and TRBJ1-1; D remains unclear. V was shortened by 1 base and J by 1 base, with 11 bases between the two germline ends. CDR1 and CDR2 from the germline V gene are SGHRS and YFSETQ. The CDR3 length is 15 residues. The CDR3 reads CASSLWAGTNTEAFF. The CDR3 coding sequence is TGCGCCAGCAGCTTGTGGGCAGGAACGAACACTGAAGCTTTCTTT. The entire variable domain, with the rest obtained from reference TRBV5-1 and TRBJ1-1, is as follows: KAGVTQTPRYLIKTRGQQVTLSCSPISGHRSVSWYQQTPGQGLQFLFEYFSETQRNKGNFPGRFSGRQFSNSRSEMNVSTLELGDSALYLCASSLWAGTNTEAFFGQGTRLTVV.

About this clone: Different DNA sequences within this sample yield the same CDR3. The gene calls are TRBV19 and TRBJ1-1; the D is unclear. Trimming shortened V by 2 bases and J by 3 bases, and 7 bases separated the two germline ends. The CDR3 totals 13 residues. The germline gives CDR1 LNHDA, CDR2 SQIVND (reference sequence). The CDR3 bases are TGTGCCAGTAGTATAAAAGGAGACACTGAAGCTTTCTTT. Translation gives CASSIKGDTEAFF. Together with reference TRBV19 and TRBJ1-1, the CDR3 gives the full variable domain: DGGITQSPKYLFRKEGQNVTLSCEQNLNHDAMYWYRQDPGQGLRLIYYSQIVNDFQKGDIAEGYSVSREKKESFPLTVTSAQKNPTAFYLCASSIKGDTEAFFGQGTRLTVV.

The CDR3 loop is CASSSRTVSGGLSYNEQFF. For the CDR3, the DNA is TGTGCCAGCAGTAGTCGGACAGTCAGCGGGGGCCTCTCCTACAATGAGCAGTTCTTC. The chain carries TRBV7-9 and TRBJ2-1; TRBD2 matches at 8 bases. Trimming cost V 6 bases and J 0 bases; bases outside gene matches: 16. The CDR3 spans 19 residues. Germline values: CDR1 SEHNR, CDR2 FQNEAQ (reference sequence). Together with reference TRBV7-9 and TRBJ2-1, the CDR3 gives the full variable domain: DTGVSQNPRHKITKRGQNVTFRCDPISEHNRLYWYRQTLGQGPEFLTYFQNEAQLEKSRLLSDRFSAERPKGSFSTLEIQRTEQGDSAMYLCASSSRTVSGGLSYNEQFFGPGTRLTVL.

This CDR3 is CASSVAPRQGGGYTF. CDR3 bases: TGTGCCAGCAGCGTAGCTCCTCGGCAGGGAGGGGGCTACACCTTC. V is TRBV9 and J is TRBJ1-2; tentatively, D is TRBD1 (5 bases). The germline CDR1 and CDR2 sequences are SGDLS and YYNGEE. The CDR3 extends over 15 amino acids. Deletions cut 0 bases from V and 8 bases from J, with 17 bases between.

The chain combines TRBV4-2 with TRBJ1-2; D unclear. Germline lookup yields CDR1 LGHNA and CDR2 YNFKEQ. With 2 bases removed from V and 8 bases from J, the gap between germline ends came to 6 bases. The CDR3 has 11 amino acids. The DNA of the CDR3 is TGTGCCAGCAGCCAAATGGAGGGCTACACCTTC. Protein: CASSQMEGYTF.

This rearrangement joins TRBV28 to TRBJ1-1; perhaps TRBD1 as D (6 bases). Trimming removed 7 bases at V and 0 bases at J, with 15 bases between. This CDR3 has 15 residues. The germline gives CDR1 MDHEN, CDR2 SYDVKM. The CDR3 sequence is CASTYSDRMNTEAFF. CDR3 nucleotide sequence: TGTGCCAGCACCTATTCCGACAGGATGAACACTGAAGCTTTCTTT.

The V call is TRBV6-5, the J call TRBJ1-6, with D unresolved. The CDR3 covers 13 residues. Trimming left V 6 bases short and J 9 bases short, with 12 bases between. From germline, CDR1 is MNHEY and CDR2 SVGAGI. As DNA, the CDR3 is TGTGCCAGCAGCCGGACTGTAGGTTCACCCCTCCACTTT. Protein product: CASSRTVGSPLHF.

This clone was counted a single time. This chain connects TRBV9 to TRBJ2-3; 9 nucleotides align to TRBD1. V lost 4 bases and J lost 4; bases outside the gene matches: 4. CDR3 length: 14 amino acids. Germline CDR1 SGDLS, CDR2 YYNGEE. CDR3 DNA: TGTGCCAGCAGCTCTAGACAGGGGGCAGATACGCAGTATTTT. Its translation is CASSSRQGADTQYF. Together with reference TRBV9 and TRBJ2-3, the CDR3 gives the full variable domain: DSGVTQTPKHLITATGQRVTLRCSPRSGDLSVYWYQQSLDQGLQFLIQYYNGEERAKGNILERFSAQQFPDLHSELNLSSLELGDSALYFCASSSRQGADTQYFGPGTRLTVL.

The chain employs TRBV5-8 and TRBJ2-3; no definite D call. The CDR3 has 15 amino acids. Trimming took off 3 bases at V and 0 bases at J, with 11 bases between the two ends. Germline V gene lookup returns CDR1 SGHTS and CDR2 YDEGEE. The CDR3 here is CASSSLLISTDTQYF. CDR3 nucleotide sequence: TGTGCCAGCAGCTCCCTATTGATTAGCACAGATACGCAGTATTTT. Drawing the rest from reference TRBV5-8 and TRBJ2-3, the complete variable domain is EAGVTQSPTHLIKTRGQQATLRCSPISGHTSVYWYQQALGLGLQFLLWYDEGEERNRGNFPPRFSGRQFPNYSSELNVNALELEDSALYLCASSSLLISTDTQYFGPGTRLTVL.

The CDR3 loop reads CASSAGGQPQHF. The CDR3 nucleotides are TGTGCCAGCAGTGCGGGGGGACAGCCCCAGCATTTT. The chain uses TRBV28 and TRBJ1-5; D is possibly TRBD1 (5 bases). The CDR3 consists of 12 residues. V dropped 5 bases and J dropped 7 bases, with 9 bases sitting between them. The germline V gene has CDR1 MDHEN and CDR2 SYDVKM.

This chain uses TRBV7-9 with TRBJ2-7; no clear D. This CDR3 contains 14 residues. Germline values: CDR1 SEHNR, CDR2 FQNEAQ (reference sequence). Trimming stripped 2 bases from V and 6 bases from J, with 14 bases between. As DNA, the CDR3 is TGTGCCAGCAGCTTACCCCAGGCCCCTTTCGAGCAGTACTTC. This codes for CASSLPQAPFEQYF.

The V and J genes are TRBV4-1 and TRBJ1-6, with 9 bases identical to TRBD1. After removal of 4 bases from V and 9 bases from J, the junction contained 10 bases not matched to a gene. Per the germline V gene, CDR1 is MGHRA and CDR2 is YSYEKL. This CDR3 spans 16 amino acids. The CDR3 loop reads CASSLAKDRGSSPLHF. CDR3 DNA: TGCGCCAGCAGCCTAGCTAAGGACAGGGGAAGTTCACCCCTCCACTTT.

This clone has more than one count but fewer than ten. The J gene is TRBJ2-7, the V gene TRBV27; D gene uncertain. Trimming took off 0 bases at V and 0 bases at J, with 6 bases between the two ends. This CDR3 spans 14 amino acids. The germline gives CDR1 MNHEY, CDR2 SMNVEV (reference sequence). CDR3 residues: CASSLSRVSYEQYF. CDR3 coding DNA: TGTGCCAGCAGTTTATCCCGGGTCTCCTACGAGCAGTACTTC.

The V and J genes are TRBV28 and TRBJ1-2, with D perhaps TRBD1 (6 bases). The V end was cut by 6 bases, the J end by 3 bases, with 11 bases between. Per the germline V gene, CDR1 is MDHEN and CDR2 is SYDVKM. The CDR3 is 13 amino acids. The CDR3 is CASRRGGDYGYTF. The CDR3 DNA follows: TGTGCCAGCAGGAGGGGGGGCGACTATGGCTACACCTTC.

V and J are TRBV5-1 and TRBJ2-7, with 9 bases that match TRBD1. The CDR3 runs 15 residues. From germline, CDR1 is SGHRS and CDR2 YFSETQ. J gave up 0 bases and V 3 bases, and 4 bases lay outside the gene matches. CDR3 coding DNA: TGCGCCAGCAGCTCAGGGACAGGGAGCTCCTACGAGCAGTACTTC. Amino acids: CASSSGTGSSYEQYF. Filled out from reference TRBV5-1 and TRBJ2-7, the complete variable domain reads KAGVTQTPRYLIKTRGQQVTLSCSPISGHRSVSWYQQTPGQGLQFLFEYFSETQRNKGNFPGRFSGRQFSNSRSEMNVSTLELGDSALYLCASSSGTGSSYEQYFGPGTRLTVT.

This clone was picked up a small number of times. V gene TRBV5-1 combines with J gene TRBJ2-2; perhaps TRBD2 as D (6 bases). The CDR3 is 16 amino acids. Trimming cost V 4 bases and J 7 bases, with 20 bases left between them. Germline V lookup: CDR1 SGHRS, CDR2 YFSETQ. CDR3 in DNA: TGCGCCAGCAGCCAGGGCTTTGGCGGGGCGATCGGGGAGCTGTTTTTT. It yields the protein CASSQGFGGAIGELFF. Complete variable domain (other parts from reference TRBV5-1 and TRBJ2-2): KAGVTQTPRYLIKTRGQQVTLSCSPISGHRSVSWYQQTPGQGLQFLFEYFSETQRNKGNFPGRFSGRQFSNSRSEMNVSTLELGDSALYLCASSQGFGGAIGELFFGEGSRLTVL.

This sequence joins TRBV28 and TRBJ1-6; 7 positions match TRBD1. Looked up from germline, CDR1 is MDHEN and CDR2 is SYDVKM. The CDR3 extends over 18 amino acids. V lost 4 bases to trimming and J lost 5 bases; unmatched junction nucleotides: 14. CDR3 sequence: CASSSQYDRESHNSPLHF. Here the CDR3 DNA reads TGTGCCAGCAGTTCCCAATACGACAGGGAGTCACATAATTCACCCCTCCACTTT.

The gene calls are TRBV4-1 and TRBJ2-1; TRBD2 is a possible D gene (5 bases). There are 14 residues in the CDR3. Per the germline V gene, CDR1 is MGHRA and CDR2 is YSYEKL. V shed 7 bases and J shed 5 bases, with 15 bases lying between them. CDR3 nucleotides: TGCGCCAGCAAGAGGGTCCTTGTAAACAATGAGCAGTTCTTC. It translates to CASKRVLVNNEQFF.

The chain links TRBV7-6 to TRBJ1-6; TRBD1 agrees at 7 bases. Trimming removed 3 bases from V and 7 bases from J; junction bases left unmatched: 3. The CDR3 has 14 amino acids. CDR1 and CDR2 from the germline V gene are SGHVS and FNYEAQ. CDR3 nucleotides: TGTGCCAGCAGCTTGCCAGGGGGAAATTCACCCCTCCACTTT. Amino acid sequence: CASSLPGGNSPLHF.